This T cell receptor beta chain was sequenced during a study of blood T cell repertoires in COVID-19. Study at large: The United States, Italy and Spain provided the acute and convalescent COVID-19 samples.

V lost 2 bases and J lost 8, with 4 bases in between. This CDR3 region has 11 residues. Germline CDR1 reads ENHRY; CDR2 reads SYGVKD. Generated by immunoSEQ multiplex PCR, the TCRdb table keeps only in-frame clones and is missing some. The sample consists of roughly 230,000 clones, about 91% of them appearing once. The origin of this receptor is a middle-aged woman who had recovered from COVID-19. The chain has TRBV10-3 and TRBJ2-1; no definite D call. Material for sequencing was peripheral blood. Here the CDR3 DNA reads TGTGCCATCAGTGAGCTAGATGAGCAGTTCTTC. It codes for CAISELDEQFF.